This T cell receptor (beta chain) derives from a study of CXCR3-negative and CXCR3-positive naive CD8 T cells. The study, taken as a whole, reports: Both naive subsets, CXCR3-negative and CXCR3-positive, displayed similar TRBV-TRBJ usage, unlike memory cells. Upon cryopreservation, CXCR3 expression partially decreased, and most assays used fresh PBMCs.

A word on this clonotype: The antigen remains undetermined.

This CDR3 has 12 residues. Looked up from germline, CDR1 is SGHRS and CDR2 is YFSETQ. UMI-labeled 5' RACE TRB cDNA libraries were prepared from the cells. No DNA is given; TCRdb re-called the 5' RACE reads and lists each CDR3 protein once. This listing includes over 45,000 distinct CDR3 sequences. The sequenced material came from memory CD8+ T cells from blood. The sequence derives from a human donor in good health. Some clones in this sample may be carry-over from other donors' samples. This rearrangement joins TRBV5-1 to TRBJ2-1. CDR3 loop: CASSLEGFEQFF.